This T cell receptor beta chain was retrieved from a study of shared clonotypes between healthy human individuals. Study-wide points: Non-shared clonotypes displayed generation probabilities falling below those of clonotypes present in all four donors. Only a few donors were included, so the genetic and exposure-history diversity represented was limited.

This clone was seen repeatedly, ten times or more. Its specificity is not known. Profiling relied on immunoSEQ multiplex PCR, and the TCRdb table lists in-frame clones only, not all of them. This repertoire shows almost 750,000 clones, around 70% found once; its top ten account for around 1.7%. Looked up from germline, CDR1 is SGHRS and CDR2 is YFSETQ. V gave up 1 base and J gave up 0 bases; unmatched junction bases: 2. This CDR3 has 16 amino acids. Sequencing was performed on memory CD4+ T cells sorted from blood. Specified subset: CD45RA-negative fraction. The TCR sequence derives from a woman aged 25 to 45 in good health. This chain connects TRBV5-1 to TRBJ2-2; the match to TRBD2 covers 8 bases. CDR3 region: CASSLMTSANTGELFF. The CDR3 bases are TGCGCCAGCAGCTTGATGACTAGCGCGAACACCGGGGAGCTGTTTTTT.